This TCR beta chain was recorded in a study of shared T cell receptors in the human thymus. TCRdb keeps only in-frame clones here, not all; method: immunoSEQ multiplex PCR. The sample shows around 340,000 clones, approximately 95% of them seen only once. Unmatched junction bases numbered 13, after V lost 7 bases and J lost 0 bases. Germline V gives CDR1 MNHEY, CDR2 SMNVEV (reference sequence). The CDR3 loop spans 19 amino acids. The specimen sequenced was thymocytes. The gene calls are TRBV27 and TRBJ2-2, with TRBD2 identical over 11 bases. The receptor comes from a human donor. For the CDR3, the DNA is TGTGCCAGCAAAACCCGCACGACTAGCGGGGAATCGAACACCGGGGAGCTGTTTTTT. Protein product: CASKTRTTSGESNTGELFF.